These 10 T cell receptor beta chains were all obtained from the same sample, sequenced in a study of T cells in Graves' hyperthyroidism and ophthalmopathy. From RNA transcripts, TCR beta CDR3 regions were amplified. HTBI primers were employed in a first-round RT-PCR of the TCR CDR3. TCRdb recomputed calls from the multiplex PCR reads with MiXCR, one row per CDR3 protein. Seen here are about 250,000 distinct CDR3 sequences, approximately 23% observed once, and the top ten hold about 40%. Sequenced input: blood. The receptors were sampled from a woman in her forties with Graves' ophthalmopathy.

There are many counts of this clonotype. The chain is built from TRBV9 and TRBJ1-3, with D maybe TRBD1 (5 bases). Germline V gives CDR1 SGDLS, CDR2 YYNGEE. Trimming shortened V by 3 bases and J by 4 bases, and 14 bases separated the two germline ends. This CDR3 has 15 residues. DNA of the CDR3: TGTGCCAGCAGCGGGACAACGAGGAGCGGAAACACCATATATTTT. Residues: CASSGTTRSGNTIYF.

The sample holds many counts of this clonotype. The chain has TRBV9 and TRBJ2-7; D gene uncertain. The CDR3 length is 15 residues. The germline gives CDR1 SGDLS, CDR2 YYNGEE. Trimming took 4 bases from V and 2 from J, leaving 16 bases between them. The CDR3 loop is CASSSNPDPTYEQYF. CDR3 sequence (DNA): TGTGCCAGCAGCTCAAACCCTGACCCAACCTACGAGCAGTACTTC. The full variable domain, in which reference TRBV9 and TRBJ2-7 provide the parts outside the CDR3, is DSGVTQTPKHLITATGQRVTLRCSPRSGDLSVYWYQQSLDQGLQFLIQYYNGEERAKGNILERFSAQQFPDLHSELNLSSLELGDSALYFCASSSNPDPTYEQYFGPGTRLTVT.

The chain carries TRBV12-3 or TRBV12-4 and TRBJ2-5; the D gene could be TRBD1 or TRBD2 (5 bases each). The germline V and J ends were trimmed by 6 bases and 9 bases, with 14 bases remaining between them. The CDR3 has 12 amino acids. CDR3 nucleotide sequence: TGTGCCAGCAGGTCGGGACCCGGAGCCCAGTACTTC. This encodes CASRSGPGAQYF.

The sample holds many counts of this clonotype. The chain carries TRBV5-1 and TRBJ1-1; D is ambiguous. The CDR3 length is 11 residues. The germline V and J ends were trimmed by 5 bases and 10 bases, with 12 bases remaining between them. Germline CDR1 is SGHRS and CDR2 is YFSETQ. The CDR3 here is CASRTTGIAFF. Here the CDR3 DNA reads TGCGCCAGCAGAACTACCGGTATAGCTTTCTTT.

This clonotype was detected many times. J is TRBJ2-2 and V is TRBV5-1; no clear D gene. The CDR3 has 16 amino acids. CDR1 is SGHRS, CDR2 YFSETQ, per germline. With 3 bases removed from V and 1 base from J, the gap between germline ends came to 13 bases. The CDR3 nucleotides read TGCGCCAGCAGCTCGGTAGATTGGTTGAACACCGGGGAGCTGTTTTTT. Translating it yields CASSSVDWLNTGELFF.

Ten or more counts support this clonotype. As DNA, the CDR3 is TGTGCCACCAGTGATTCGGGGGGCTTTAACACCGGGGAGCTGTTTTTT. Protein product: CATSDSGGFNTGELFF. V is TRBV24-1 and J is TRBJ2-2; D might be TRBD2 (7 bases). V was cut by 2 bases and J by 2 bases, with 11 bases left in between. Germline CDR1 and CDR2: KGHDR and SFDVKD. The CDR3 is 16 residues long.

The chain uses TRBV20-1 and TRBJ1-6; D is unresolved. There are 13 residues in the CDR3. The germline CDR1 and CDR2 sequences are DFQATT and SNEGSKA (reference sequence). The CDR3 is CSAAGVDNSPLHF. CDR3 sequence (DNA): TGCAGCGCAGCCGGGGTTGATAATTCACCCCTCCACTTT.

For this clonotype: An end of the junction does not agree with germline; a read error may underlie this. The chain recombines TRBV7-9 with TRBJ1-1; D is ambiguous. The germline V gene has CDR1 SEHNR and CDR2 FQNEAQ (reference sequence). The CDR3 is 15 residues long. CDR3 residues: CASSHSENMNTEASF. Here the CDR3 DNA reads TGTGCCAGCAGCCATTCAGAGAACATGAACACTGAAGCTTCCTTT.

At least ten counts were recorded for this clonotype. The J gene is TRBJ1-5, the V gene TRBV6-1; D possibly corresponds to TRBD1 (5 bases). The CDR3 extends over 14 amino acids. The V and J ends lost 5 bases and 6 bases respectively, with 14 bases between them. From germline, CDR1 is MNHNS and CDR2 SASEGT. CDR3 sequence (DNA): TGTGCCAGCAGTCCGGGACCGGAGAGTCAGCCCCAGCATTTT. Residues: CASSPGPESQPQHF.

The V and J genes are TRBV19 and TRBJ2-5; D gene ambiguous. V lost 5 bases and J lost 5, with 15 bases in between. The CDR3 totals 14 residues. Germline lookup yields CDR1 LNHDA and CDR2 SQIVND (reference sequence). The CDR3 sequence is CASSLNTDLETQYF. In DNA, the CDR3 is TGTGCCAGTAGTTTGAACACAGACCTGGAGACCCAGTACTTC. Full variable domain (remainder filled in from reference TRBV19 and TRBJ2-5): DGGITQSPKYLFRKEGQNVTLSCEQNLNHDAMYWYRQDPGQGLRLIYYSQIVNDFQKGDIAEGYSVSREKKESFPLTVTSAQKNPTAFYLCASSLNTDLETQYFGPGTRLLVL.